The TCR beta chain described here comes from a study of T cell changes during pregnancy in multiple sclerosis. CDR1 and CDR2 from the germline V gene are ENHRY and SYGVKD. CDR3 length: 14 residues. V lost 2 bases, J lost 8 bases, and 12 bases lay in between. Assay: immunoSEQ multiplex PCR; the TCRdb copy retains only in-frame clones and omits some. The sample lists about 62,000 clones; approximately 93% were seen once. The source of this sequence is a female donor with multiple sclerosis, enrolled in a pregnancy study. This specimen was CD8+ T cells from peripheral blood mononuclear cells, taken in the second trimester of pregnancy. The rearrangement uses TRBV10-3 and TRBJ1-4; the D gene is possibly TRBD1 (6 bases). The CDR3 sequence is CAISERDTPEKLFF. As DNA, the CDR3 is TGTGCCATCAGTGAGAGGGACACCCCGGAAAAACTGTTTTTT.